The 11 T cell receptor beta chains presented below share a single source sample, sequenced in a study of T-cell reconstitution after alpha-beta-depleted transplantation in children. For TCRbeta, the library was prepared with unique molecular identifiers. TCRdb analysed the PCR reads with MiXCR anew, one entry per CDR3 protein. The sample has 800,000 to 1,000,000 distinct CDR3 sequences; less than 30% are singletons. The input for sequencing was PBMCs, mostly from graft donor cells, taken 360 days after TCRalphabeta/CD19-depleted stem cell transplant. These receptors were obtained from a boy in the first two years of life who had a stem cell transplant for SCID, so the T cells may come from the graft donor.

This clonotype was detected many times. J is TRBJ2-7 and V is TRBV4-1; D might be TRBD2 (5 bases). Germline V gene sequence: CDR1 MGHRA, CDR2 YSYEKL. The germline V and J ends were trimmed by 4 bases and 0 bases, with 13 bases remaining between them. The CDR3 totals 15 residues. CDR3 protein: CASSPTLTSSYEQYF. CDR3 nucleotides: TGCGCCAGCAGCCCTACACTTACTAGCTCCTACGAGCAGTACTTC.

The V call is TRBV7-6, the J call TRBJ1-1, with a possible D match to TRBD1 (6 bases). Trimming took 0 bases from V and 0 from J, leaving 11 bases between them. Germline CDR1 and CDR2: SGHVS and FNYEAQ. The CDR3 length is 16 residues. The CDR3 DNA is TGTGCCAGCAGCTTAGCGGGGGGCCGCATGAACACTGAAGCTTTCTTT. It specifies CASSLAGGRMNTEAFF.

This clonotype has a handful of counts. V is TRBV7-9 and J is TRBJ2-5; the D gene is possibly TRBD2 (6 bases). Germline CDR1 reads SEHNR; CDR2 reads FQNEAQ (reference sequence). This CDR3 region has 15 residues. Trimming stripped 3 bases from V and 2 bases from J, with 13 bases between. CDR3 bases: TGTGCCAGCAGCTTCCCCTCGGCGGGGCAAGAGACCCAGTACTTC. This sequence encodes CASSFPSAGQETQYF.

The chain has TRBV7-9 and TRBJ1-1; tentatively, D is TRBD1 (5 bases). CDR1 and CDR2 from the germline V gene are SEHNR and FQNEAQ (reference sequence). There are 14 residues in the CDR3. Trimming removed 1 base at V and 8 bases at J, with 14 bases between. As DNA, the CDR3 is TGTGCCAGCAGCTTAGTTACGCAGGGTGGGGAAGCTTTCTTT. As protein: CASSLVTQGGEAFF. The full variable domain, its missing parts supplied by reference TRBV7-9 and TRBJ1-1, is DTGVSQNPRHKITKRGQNVTFRCDPISEHNRLYWYRQTLGQGPEFLTYFQNEAQLEKSRLLSDRFSAERPKGSFSTLEIQRTEQGDSAMYLCASSLVTQGGEAFFGQGTRLTVV.

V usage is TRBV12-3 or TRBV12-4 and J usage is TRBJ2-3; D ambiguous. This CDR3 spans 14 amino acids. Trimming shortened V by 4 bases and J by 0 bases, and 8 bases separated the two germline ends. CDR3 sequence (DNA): TGTGCCAGCAGTTACCTTAGGAGCACAGATACGCAGTATTTT. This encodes CASSYLRSTDTQYF.

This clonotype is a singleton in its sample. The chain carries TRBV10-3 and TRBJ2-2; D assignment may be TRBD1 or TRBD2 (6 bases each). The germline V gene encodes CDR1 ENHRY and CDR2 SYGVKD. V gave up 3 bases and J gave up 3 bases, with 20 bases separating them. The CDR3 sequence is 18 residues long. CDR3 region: CAISDKGGGQIYTGELFF. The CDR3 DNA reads TGTGCCATCAGTGATAAGGGAGGAGGACAGATATACACCGGGGAGCTGTTTTTT.

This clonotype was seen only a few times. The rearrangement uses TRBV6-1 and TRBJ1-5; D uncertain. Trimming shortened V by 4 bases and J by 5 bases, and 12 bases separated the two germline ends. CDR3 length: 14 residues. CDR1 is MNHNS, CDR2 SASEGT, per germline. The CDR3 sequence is CASSATRSYQPQHF. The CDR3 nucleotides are TGTGCCAGCAGTGCGACACGTTCATATCAGCCCCAGCATTTT.

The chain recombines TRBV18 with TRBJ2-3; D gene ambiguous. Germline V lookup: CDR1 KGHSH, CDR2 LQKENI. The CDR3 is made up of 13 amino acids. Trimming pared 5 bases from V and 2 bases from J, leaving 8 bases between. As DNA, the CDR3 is TGTGCCAGCTCATTCAGCCACACAGATACGCAGTATTTT. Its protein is CASSFSHTDTQYF. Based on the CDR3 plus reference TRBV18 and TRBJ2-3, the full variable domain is NAGVMQNPRHLVRRRGQEARLRCSPMKGHSHVYWYRQLPEEGLKFMVYLQKENIIDESGMPKERFSAEFPKEGPSILRIQQVVRGDSAAYFCASSFSHTDTQYFGPGTRLTVL.

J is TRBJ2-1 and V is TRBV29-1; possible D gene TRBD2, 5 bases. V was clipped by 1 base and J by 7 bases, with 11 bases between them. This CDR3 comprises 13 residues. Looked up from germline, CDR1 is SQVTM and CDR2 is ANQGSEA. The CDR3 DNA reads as TGCAGCGTTGAAGCCCCCCCGGGGAATGAGCAGTTCTTC. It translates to CSVEAPPGNEQFF.

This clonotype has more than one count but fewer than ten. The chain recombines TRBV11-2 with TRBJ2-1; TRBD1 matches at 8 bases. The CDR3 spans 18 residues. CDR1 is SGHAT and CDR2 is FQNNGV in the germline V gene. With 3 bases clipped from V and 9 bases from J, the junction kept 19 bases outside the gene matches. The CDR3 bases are TGTGCCAGCAGCTTGGAATCTAGGGGGCAGGGGGCTTGGGGTGAGCAGTTCTTC. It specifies CASSLESRGQGAWGEQFF.

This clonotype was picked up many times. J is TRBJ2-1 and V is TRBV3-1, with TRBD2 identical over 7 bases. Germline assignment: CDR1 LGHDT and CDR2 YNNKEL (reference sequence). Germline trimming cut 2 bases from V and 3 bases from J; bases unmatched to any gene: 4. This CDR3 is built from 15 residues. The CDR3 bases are TGTGCCAGCAGCCAATGGACGGGGGGCTACAATGAGCAGTTCTTC. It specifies CASSQWTGGYNEQFF.